This T cell receptor beta chain appears in the sequencing data of a study of blood T cell repertoires in COVID-19. Study as a whole: Samples came from the United States, Italy and Spain, spanning acute and convalescent COVID-19. Sources were T cells, B-cell-depleted T cells, or PBMCs; the material itself was cDNA or gDNA.

V was clipped by 4 bases and J by 4 bases; unmatched bases: 8. Germline CDR1 is SSHAT and CDR2 is FNYEAQ (reference sequence). The CDR3 consists of 15 residues. Only in-frame clones appear in the TCRdb table, and some are missing; sequencing was by immunoSEQ multiplex PCR. The sample has about 72,000 clones; 80% to 95% are singletons. The clonotype comes from an older woman with active COVID-19. The chain has TRBV7-7 and TRBJ2-7; the match to TRBD1 covers 9 bases. The sequencing sample was made of peripheral blood. Written as DNA, the CDR3 is TGTGCCAGCAGCTACGGGACAGGGAGGGGGTACGAGCAGTACTTC. It yields the protein CASSYGTGRGYEQYF.